The T cell receptor beta chain under discussion was sequenced for a study of T cells after yellow fever vaccination. CDR3 length equals 11 residues. V lost 5 bases and J 6 bases, leaving 8 bases between the germline ends. Germline lookup yields CDR1 LGHDT and CDR2 YNNKEL (reference sequence). The study, taken as a whole, reports: The booster response re-showed most primary clones: around 95% CD4, approximately 85% CD8. Clonotypes appearing in both CD4 and CD8 compartments existed, and their share was small.

In its sample, this clonotype was seen many times. What it binds is unknown. TCRdb re-analysed the 5' RACE reads in MiXCR, keeping a single row per CDR3 protein. The repertoire holds about 370,000 distinct CDR3 sequences, with around 10% as singletons. The chain uses TRBV3-1 and TRBJ2-7; D is uncertain. Sequencing used PBMCs, obtained on the day of the first yellow fever vaccination. The receptor comes from a man aged 18 to 29 who received the YFV17D yellow fever vaccine. The DNA of the CDR3 is TGTGCCAGCAGCGTGGGTTCCGAGCAGTACTTC. Amino acid sequence: CASSVGSEQYF.